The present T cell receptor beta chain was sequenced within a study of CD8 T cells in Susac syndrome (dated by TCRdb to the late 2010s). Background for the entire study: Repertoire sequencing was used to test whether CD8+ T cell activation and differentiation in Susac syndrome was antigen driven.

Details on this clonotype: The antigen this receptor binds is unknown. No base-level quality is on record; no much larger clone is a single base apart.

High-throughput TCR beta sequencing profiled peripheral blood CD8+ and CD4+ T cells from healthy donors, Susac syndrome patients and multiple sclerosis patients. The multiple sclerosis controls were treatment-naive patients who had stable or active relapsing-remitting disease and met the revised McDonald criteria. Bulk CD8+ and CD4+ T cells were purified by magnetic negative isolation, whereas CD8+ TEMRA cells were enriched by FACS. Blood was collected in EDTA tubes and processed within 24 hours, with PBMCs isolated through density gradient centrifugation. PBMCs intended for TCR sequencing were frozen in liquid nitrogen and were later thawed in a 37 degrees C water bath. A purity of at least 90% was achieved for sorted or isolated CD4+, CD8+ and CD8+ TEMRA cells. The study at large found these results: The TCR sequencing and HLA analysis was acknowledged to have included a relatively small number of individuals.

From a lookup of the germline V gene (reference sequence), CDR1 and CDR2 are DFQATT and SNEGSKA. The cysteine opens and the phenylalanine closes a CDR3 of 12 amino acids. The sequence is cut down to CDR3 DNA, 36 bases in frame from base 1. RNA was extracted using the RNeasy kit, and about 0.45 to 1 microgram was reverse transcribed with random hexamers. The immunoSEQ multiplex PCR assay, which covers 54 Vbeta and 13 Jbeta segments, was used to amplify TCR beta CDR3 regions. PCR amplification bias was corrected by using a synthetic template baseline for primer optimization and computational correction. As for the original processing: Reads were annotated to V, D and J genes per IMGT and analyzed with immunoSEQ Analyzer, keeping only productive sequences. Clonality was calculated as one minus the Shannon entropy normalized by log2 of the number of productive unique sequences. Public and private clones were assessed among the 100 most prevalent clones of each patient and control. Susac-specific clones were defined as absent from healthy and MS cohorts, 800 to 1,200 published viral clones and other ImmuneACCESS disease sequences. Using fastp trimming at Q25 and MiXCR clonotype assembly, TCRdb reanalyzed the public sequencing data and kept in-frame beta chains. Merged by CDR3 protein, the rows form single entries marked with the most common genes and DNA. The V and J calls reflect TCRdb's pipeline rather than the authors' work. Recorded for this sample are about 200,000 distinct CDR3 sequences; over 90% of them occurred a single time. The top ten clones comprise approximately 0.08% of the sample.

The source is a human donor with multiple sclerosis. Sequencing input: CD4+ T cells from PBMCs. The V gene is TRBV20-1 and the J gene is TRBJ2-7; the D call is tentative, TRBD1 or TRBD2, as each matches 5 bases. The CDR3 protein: CGAGTSSYEQYF. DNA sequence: TGCGGCGCAGGGACGAGCTCCTACGAGCAGTACTTC.